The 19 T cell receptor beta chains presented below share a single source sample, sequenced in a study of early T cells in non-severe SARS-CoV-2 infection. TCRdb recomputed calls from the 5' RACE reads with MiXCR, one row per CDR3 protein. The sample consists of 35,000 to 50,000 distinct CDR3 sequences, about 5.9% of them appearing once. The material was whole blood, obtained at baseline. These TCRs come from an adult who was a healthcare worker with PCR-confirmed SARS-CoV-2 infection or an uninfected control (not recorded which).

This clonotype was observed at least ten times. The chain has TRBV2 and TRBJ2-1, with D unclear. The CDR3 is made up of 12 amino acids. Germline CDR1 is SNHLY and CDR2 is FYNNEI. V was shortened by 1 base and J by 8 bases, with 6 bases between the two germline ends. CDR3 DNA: TGTGCCAGCAGTGAAGGGTCCCATGAGCAGTTCTTC. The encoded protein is CASSEGSHEQFF.

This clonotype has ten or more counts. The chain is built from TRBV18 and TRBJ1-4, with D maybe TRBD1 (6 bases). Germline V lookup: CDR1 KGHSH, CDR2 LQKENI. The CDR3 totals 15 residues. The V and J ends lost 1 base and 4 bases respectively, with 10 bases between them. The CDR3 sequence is CASSPQGQSNEKLFF. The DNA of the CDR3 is TGTGCCAGCTCACCACAGGGACAAAGTAATGAAAAACTGTTTTTT.

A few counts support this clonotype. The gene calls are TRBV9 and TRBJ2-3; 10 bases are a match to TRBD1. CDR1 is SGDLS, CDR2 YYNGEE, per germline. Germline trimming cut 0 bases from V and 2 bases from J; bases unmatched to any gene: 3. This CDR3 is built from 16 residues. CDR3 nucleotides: TGTGCCAGCAGCGTAGTGGGGACAGGGGTCACAGATACGCAGTATTTT. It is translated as CASSVVGTGVTDTQYF.

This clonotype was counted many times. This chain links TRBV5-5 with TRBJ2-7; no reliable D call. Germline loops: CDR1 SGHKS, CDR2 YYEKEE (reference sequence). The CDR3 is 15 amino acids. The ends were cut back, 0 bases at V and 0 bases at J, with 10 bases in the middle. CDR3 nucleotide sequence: TGTGCCAGCAGCTTGGAGTATGTCGCCTCCTACGAGCAGTACTTC. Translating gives CASSLEYVASYEQYF.

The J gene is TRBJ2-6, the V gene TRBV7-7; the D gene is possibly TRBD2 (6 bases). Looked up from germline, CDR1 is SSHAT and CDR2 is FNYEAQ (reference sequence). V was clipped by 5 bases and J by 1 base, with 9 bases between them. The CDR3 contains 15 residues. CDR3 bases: TGTGCCAGCAGCGGCGGGACTTCTGGGGCCAACGTCCTGACTTTC. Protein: CASSGGTSGANVLTF.

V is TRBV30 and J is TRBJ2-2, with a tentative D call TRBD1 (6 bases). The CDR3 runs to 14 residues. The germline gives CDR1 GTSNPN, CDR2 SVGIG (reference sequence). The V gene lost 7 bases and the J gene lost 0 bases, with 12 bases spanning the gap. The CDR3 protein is CAFRTVTNTGELFF. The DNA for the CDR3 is TGTGCCTTCCGGACAGTGACGAACACCGGGGAGCTGTTTTTT.

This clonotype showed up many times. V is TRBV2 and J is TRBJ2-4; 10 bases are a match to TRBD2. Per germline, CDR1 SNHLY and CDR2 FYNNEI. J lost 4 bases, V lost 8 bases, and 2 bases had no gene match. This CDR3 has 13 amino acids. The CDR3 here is CASGGLAKNIQYF. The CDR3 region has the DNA TGTGCCAGCGGGGGACTAGCGAAAAACATTCAGTACTTC.

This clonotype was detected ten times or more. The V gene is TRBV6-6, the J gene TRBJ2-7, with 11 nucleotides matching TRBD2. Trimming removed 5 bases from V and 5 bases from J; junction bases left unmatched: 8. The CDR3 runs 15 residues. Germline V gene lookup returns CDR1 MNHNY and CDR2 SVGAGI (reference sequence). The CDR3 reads CASSLYLAGGDEQYF. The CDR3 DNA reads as TGTGCCAGCAGTCTATACCTAGCGGGGGGCGACGAGCAGTACTTC.

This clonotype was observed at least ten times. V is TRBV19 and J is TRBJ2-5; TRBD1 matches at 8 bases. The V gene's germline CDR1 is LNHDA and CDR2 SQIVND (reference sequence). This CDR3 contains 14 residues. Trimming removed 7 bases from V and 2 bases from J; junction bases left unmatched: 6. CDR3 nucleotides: TGTGCCAGTAAGATGAGACAGGGGCAAGAGACCCAGTACTTC. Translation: CASKMRQGQETQYF.

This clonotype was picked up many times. In nucleotides, the CDR3 is TGTGCCAGCAGTTACTCGACGAGCGGGGGCTCATACGAGCAGTACTTC. Amino acids: CASSYSTSGGSYEQYF. The genes are TRBV6-2 or TRBV6-3 and TRBJ2-7; 8 bases fit TRBD2. V shed 0 bases, J shed 4 bases, and the junction held 8 bases outside the gene matches. The CDR3 runs to 16 residues. Germline assignment: CDR1 MNHEY and CDR2 SVGEGT.

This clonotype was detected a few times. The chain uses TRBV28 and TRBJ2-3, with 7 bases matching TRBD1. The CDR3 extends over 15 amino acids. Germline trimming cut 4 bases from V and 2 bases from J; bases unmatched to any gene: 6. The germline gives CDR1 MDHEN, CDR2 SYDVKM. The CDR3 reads CASSWAGGITDTQYF. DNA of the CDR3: TGTGCCAGCAGTTGGGCAGGGGGTATCACAGATACGCAGTATTTT.

The CDR3 DNA follows: TGTGCCAGCAGTTACTCGGGGGCAGGGCGGTCTGGGGCCAACGTCCTGACTTTC. It specifies CASSYSGAGRSGANVLTF. The V gene is TRBV6-5, the J gene TRBJ2-6; weak D call: TRBD1 (6 bases). The CDR3 runs to 18 residues. The V gene lost 0 bases and the J gene lost 1 base, with 13 bases spanning the gap. The germline V gene has CDR1 MNHEY and CDR2 SVGAGI.

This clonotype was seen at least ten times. Here the CDR3 reads CASSPSNTGELFF. The CDR3 region has the DNA TGTGCCAGCAGCCCATCGAACACCGGGGAGCTGTTTTTT. This chain uses TRBV7-3 with TRBJ2-2; no reliable D call. This CDR3 comprises 13 residues. Per the germline V gene, CDR1 is SGHTA and CDR2 is FQGTGA. Trimming stripped 5 bases from V and 0 bases from J, with 4 bases between.

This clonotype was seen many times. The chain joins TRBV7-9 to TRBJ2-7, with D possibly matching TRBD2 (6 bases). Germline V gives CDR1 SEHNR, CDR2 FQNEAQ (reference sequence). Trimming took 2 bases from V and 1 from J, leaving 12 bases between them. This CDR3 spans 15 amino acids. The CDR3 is CASSLRGGGSYEQYF. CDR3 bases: TGTGCCAGCAGCTTACGGGGAGGAGGGTCCTACGAGCAGTACTTC.

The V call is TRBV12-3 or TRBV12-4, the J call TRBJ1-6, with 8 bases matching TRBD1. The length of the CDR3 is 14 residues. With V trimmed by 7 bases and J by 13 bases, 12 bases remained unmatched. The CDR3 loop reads CASTQTGVVTPLHF. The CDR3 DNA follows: TGTGCCAGCACGCAGACAGGGGTCGTCACCCCCCTCCACTTT.

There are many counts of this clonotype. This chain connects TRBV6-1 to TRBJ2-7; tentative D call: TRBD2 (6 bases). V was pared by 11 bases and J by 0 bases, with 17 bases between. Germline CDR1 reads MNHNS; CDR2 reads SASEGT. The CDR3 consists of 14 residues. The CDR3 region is CAGRAEGASYEQYF. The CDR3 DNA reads TGTGCCGGGAGAGCGGAGGGTGCCTCCTACGAGCAGTACTTC.

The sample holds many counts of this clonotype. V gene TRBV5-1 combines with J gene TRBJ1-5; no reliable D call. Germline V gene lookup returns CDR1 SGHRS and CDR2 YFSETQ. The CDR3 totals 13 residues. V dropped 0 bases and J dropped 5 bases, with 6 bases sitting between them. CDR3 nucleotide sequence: TGCGCCAGCAGCTTGGCCCCGGATCAGCCCCAGCATTTT. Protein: CASSLAPDQPQHF. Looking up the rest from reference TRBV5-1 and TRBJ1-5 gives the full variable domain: KAGVTQTPRYLIKTRGQQVTLSCSPISGHRSVSWYQQTPGQGLQFLFEYFSETQRNKGNFPGRFSGRQFSNSRSEMNVSTLELGDSALYLCASSLAPDQPQHFGDGTRLSIL.

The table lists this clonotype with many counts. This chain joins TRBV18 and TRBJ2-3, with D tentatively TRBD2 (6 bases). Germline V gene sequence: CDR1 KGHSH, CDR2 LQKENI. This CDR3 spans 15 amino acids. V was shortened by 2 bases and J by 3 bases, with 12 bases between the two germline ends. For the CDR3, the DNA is TGTGCCAGCTCACCAACTAGCTCAAGGACAGATACGCAGTATTTT. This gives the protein CASSPTSSRTDTQYF.

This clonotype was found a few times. The CDR3 DNA reads TGTGCCAGCTCACCAGAGGCAGGCCCTGCCAAACTGTTTTTT. Protein: CASSPEAGPAKLFF. V is TRBV18 and J is TRBJ1-4; unclear D gene. Looked up from germline, CDR1 is KGHSH and CDR2 is LQKENI. Trimming took 2 bases from V and 11 from J, leaving 15 bases between them. The CDR3 is 14 amino acids.